Below, one T cell receptor beta chain is given with its context. This CDR3 has 14 residues. Germline CDR1 GTSNPN, CDR2 SVGIG (reference sequence). Trimming removed 3 bases from V and 2 bases from J, with 13 bases in between. Clones were sequenced by immunoSEQ multiplex PCR, and TCRdb holds only the in-frame ones, with some missing. The profile covers some 660,000 clones, with 80% to 90% appearing a single time and under 0.01% taken by the ten largest. The data derive from a study of shared T cell receptors in the human thymus. The same sample was also used in a study of human thymus T cells.

Sequenced sample: thymocytes. The gene calls are TRBV30 and TRBJ1-1, with D possibly TRBD1 on 5 matching bases. This receptor was taken from a boy under three years old with a congenital heart defect. Here the CDR3 reads CAWRAQGANTEAFF. CDR3 DNA: TGTGCCTGGAGGGCACAAGGGGCTAACACTGAAGCTTTCTTT.